These 20 T cell receptor beta chains were all obtained from the same sample, sequenced in a study of T-cell reconstitution after alpha-beta-depleted transplantation in children. Unique molecular identifiers were incorporated into the prepared TCRbeta library. MiXCR, applied by TCRdb to the PCR reads, yields one record per CDR3 protein. The profile shows roughly 670,000 distinct CDR3 sequences, 10% to 15% of them singletons. The starting material was PBMCs, obtained before TCRalphabeta/CD19-depleted stem cell transplant. These receptor sequences come from a girl aged 2 to 9 with congenital amegakaryocytic thrombocytopenia, due to receive a stem cell transplant.

The table lists this clonotype with many counts. V is TRBV6-5 and J is TRBJ2-2; the match to TRBD2 covers 10 bases. The CDR3 runs to 19 residues. Trimming cost V 2 bases and J 10 bases; bases outside gene matches: 19. Germline V gives CDR1 MNHEY, CDR2 SVGAGI. Here the CDR3 reads CASSYNNLGLAGVNEELFF. The CDR3 DNA reads TGTGCCAGCAGTTACAACAACCTTGGGCTAGCGGGAGTTAACGAGGAGCTGTTTTTT.

This clonotype was detected ten times or more. The chain couples TRBV27 to TRBJ2-1; 9 bases align to TRBD1. Germline values: CDR1 MNHEY, CDR2 SMNVEV (reference sequence). V was pared by 5 bases and J by 7 bases, with 12 bases of the junction left unmatched. The CDR3 runs 16 residues. CDR3 DNA: TGTGCCAGCAGTATAATACCGGGACAGGGATGGAATGAGCAGTTCTTC. Protein product: CASSIIPGQGWNEQFF.

This clonotype was picked up many times. The rearrangement joins TRBV5-1 to TRBJ1-1; no clear D gene. Germline CDR1 reads SGHRS; CDR2 reads YFSETQ. Deletions cut 2 bases from V and 2 bases from J, with 10 bases between. The CDR3 is 14 residues long. The CDR3 sequence: CASSFTTTNTEAFF. CDR3 sequence (DNA): TGCGCCAGCAGCTTTACGACGACTAACACTGAAGCTTTCTTT.

Many counts were recorded for this clonotype. V gene TRBV7-2 combines with J gene TRBJ1-4, with D unclear. V was trimmed by 6 bases and J by 14 bases, leaving 13 bases between them. The V gene's germline CDR1 is SGHTA and CDR2 FQGNSA. The CDR3 has 11 amino acids. The CDR3: CASSQLGELFF. The CDR3 DNA reads TGTGCCAGCAGTCAACTCGGAGAGCTGTTTTTT.

This clonotype occurred many times. This rearrangement joins TRBV5-1 to TRBJ2-7; D perhaps matches TRBD1 (6 bases). CDR3 length equals 14 residues. V lost 1 base and J 1 base, leaving 9 bases between the germline ends. Per the germline V gene, CDR1 is SGHRS and CDR2 is YFSETQ. The CDR3 DNA follows: TGCGCCAGCAGCTTGAGGGACACGTCCTACGAGCAGTACTTC. The encoded protein is CASSLRDTSYEQYF.

The chain is built from TRBV7-2 and TRBJ1-5; D perhaps matches TRBD1 (6 bases). V was trimmed by 2 bases and J by 2 bases, leaving 13 bases between them. Germline V gene data show CDR1 as SGHTA and CDR2 as FQGNSA. This CDR3 spans 16 amino acids. The CDR3 region has the DNA TGTGCCAGCAGCTTAAAGGGGGGAAGGGGCAATCAGCCCCAGCATTTT. Protein: CASSLKGGRGNQPQHF.

This clonotype has ten or more counts. J is TRBJ1-1 and V is TRBV7-8; D is unresolved. The V gene lost 2 bases and the J gene lost 3 bases, with 7 bases spanning the gap. Germline values: CDR1 SGHVS, CDR2 FQNEAQ. The length of the CDR3 is 13 residues. CDR3 loop: CASSLTRDTEAFF. The CDR3 bases are TGTGCCAGCAGCTTAACTCGAGACACTGAAGCTTTCTTT. Full variable domain (missing parts from reference TRBV7-8 and TRBJ1-1): GAGVSQSPRYKVAKRGQDVALRCDPISGHVSLFWYQQALGQGPEFLTYFQNEAQLDKSGLPSDRFFAERPEGSVSTLKIQRTQQEDSAVYLCASSLTRDTEAFFGQGTRLTVV.

The sample holds a few counts of this clonotype. The rearrangement links TRBV7-8 to TRBJ2-1; possible D gene TRBD2, 6 bases. CDR1 is SGHVS and CDR2 is FQNEAQ in the germline V gene. The CDR3 is 15 amino acids. V was clipped by 5 bases and J by 5 bases, with 16 bases between them. CDR3 DNA sequence: TGTGCCAGCAGCCCCCCCCGGGAGAGGGACAATGAGCAGTTCTTC. Its translation: CASSPPRERDNEQFF.

This clonotype was picked up one time. J is TRBJ2-3 and V is TRBV6-1, with a weak D call TRBD2 (5 bases). The V gene's germline CDR1 is MNHNS and CDR2 SASEGT. The V end was cut by 6 bases, the J end by 2 bases, with 12 bases between. The CDR3 is 14 amino acids. In nucleotides, the CDR3 is TGTGCCAGCAGCGGGGATTTGGACACAGATACGCAGTATTTT. Translation: CASSGDLDTDTQYF.

In its sample, this clonotype was seen a few times. The chain recombines TRBV7-9 with TRBJ2-2; TRBD1 is a possible D gene (6 bases). This CDR3 comprises 15 residues. Trimming left V 8 bases short and J 4 bases short, with 17 bases between. Germline V gives CDR1 SEHNR, CDR2 FQNEAQ (reference sequence). The CDR3 sequence is CASGVQGLGTGELFF. In DNA form, the CDR3 reads TGTGCCAGCGGCGTACAGGGATTAGGCACCGGGGAGCTGTTTTTT.

This clonotype was detected a few times. The chain combines TRBV5-1 with TRBJ2-1; TRBD1 matches at 11 bases. Germline assignment: CDR1 SGHRS and CDR2 YFSETQ. This CDR3 is 15 amino acids long. The ends lost 3 bases at V and 7 bases at J; junction bases unmatched: 6. The CDR3 spells CASSSGQGALNEQFF. CDR3 nucleotide sequence: TGCGCCAGCAGCTCCGGACAGGGGGCGCTTAATGAGCAGTTCTTC.

Only a few counts were recorded for this clonotype. The rearrangement links TRBV7-9 to TRBJ2-2, with D unresolved. Germline V gives CDR1 SEHNR, CDR2 FQNEAQ (reference sequence). Trimming cost V 5 bases and J 2 bases, with 6 bases left between them. There are 13 residues in the CDR3. CDR3 nucleotides: TGTGCCAGCAGCACAGCCAACACCGGGGAGCTGTTTTTT. It yields the protein CASSTANTGELFF. The variable domain in full, with the rest retrieved from reference TRBV7-9 and TRBJ2-2, is DTGVSQNPRHKITKRGQNVTFRCDPISEHNRLYWYRQTLGQGPEFLTYFQNEAQLEKSRLLSDRFSAERPKGSFSTLEIQRTEQGDSAMYLCASSTANTGELFFGEGSRLTVL.

Concerning this clonotype: Compared with germline, one end of the junction differs, possibly owing to a read error. The V gene is TRBV10-1, the J gene TRBJ2-7, with TRBD2 as a possible D gene (5 bases). CDR1 is WNHNN and CDR2 is SYGVQD in the germline V gene (reference sequence). The CDR3 spans 13 residues. The CDR3 is CASGPPDSNEQYF. CDR3 DNA sequence: TGCGCCAGTGGGCCTCCGGACTCCAACGAGCAGTACTTC.

On this clonotype itself: A much larger clone differs from this one at a single base, so this may be a read error. The gene calls are TRBV20-1 and TRBJ1-1; D is perhaps TRBD1 (6 bases). The CDR3 loop spans 13 amino acids. The V and J ends lost 5 bases and 3 bases respectively, with 13 bases between them. Germline V CDR1 and CDR2: DFQATT, SNEGSKA (reference sequence). CDR3 bases: TGCAGTGCTGGGTGGGGGGCCGACACTGAAGCTTTCTTT. It codes for CSAGWGADTEAFF.

The chain couples TRBV12-3 or TRBV12-4 to TRBJ2-7, with D tentatively TRBD2 (5 bases). The CDR3 consists of 16 residues. V dropped 2 bases and J dropped 2 bases, with 16 bases sitting between them. The CDR3 spells CASSLLSSRTPYEQYF. CDR3 DNA: TGTGCCAGCAGTTTATTATCCTCACGGACTCCCTACGAGCAGTACTTC.

The rearrangement joins TRBV7-6 to TRBJ2-1; 9 bases map to TRBD2. The CDR3 consists of 19 residues. Germline trimming cut 1 base from V and 5 bases from J; bases unmatched to any gene: 15. CDR1 and CDR2 from the germline V gene are SGHVS and FNYEAQ. The DNA of the CDR3 is TGTGCCAGCAGCTTAGTGAGGCCGCTAGCGGGAAAGGTAGACAATGAGCAGTTCTTC. The encoded protein is CASSLVRPLAGKVDNEQFF.

This clonotype occurred a few times. Written as DNA, the CDR3 is TGCGCCAGCAGCCAAGATCTTACAGGGCCGTCCACAGATACGCAGTATTTT. Protein: CASSQDLTGPSTDTQYF. This chain uses TRBV4-1 with TRBJ2-3, with D maybe TRBD1 (6 bases). V was shortened by 0 bases and J by 2 bases, with 15 bases between the two germline ends. CDR1 and CDR2 (germline): MGHRA, YSYEKL. The CDR3 has 17 amino acids.

This clonotype was picked up many times. The chain employs TRBV29-1 and TRBJ2-3, with D tentatively TRBD1 (7 bases). The CDR3 has 18 amino acids. V gave up 3 bases and J gave up 2 bases, with 24 bases separating them. CDR1 is SQVTM and CDR2 is ANQGSEA in the germline V gene. DNA of the CDR3: TGCAGCGTTGAGGGACAGAACCTCTCGGAGGGTCCCACAGATACGCAGTATTTT. Translation: CSVEGQNLSEGPTDTQYF.

This clonotype was counted many times. The chain carries TRBV5-4 and TRBJ1-4; 7 bases agree with TRBD1. The germline CDR1 and CDR2 sequences are SGHNT and YYREEE (reference sequence). The V segment lost 4 bases and the J segment 5 bases; nucleotides outside the gene matches: 8. This CDR3 contains 15 residues. The CDR3 sequence: CASSLRQGGNEKLFF. The CDR3 DNA is TGTGCCAGCAGCCTCCGACAGGGAGGGAATGAAAAACTGTTTTTT.

This clonotype was detected ten times or more. The chain carries TRBV4-2 and TRBJ2-7, with D possibly matching TRBD2 (5 bases). The germline V gene has CDR1 LGHNA and CDR2 YNFKEQ. CDR3 length: 16 residues. The V end lost 1 base, the J end lost 3 bases, and 16 bases lay between the germline ends. The CDR3 spells CASSQALLGTIYEQYF. As DNA, the CDR3 is TGTGCCAGCAGCCAAGCCCTACTAGGAACGATCTACGAGCAGTACTTC.